This T cell receptor (beta chain) was sequenced during a study of regulatory T cells in long-lasting Graves disease. Overall study results and limits: There was favoring of TRBV28, TRBJ1-2 and TRBJ2-5 in persistent disease. New patients shared approximately 930 public clonotypes, fewer than the roughly 2,600 shared by persistent patients. TCR diversity was lower in persistent Graves' patients than in newly diagnosed ones.

Time point specified: newly diagnosed GD, antithyroid drugs for less than 3 months. PBMCs were the source of the RNA used for TCR sequencing. Trimming cost V 6 bases and J 1 base, with 12 bases left between them. CDR3 length: 14 amino acids. Germline-derived CDR1 and CDR2 are MNHEY and SMNVEV (reference sequence). In building TCR beta libraries, iRepertoire HTBI primers were used together with Arm-PCR of CDR3 regions. TCRdb called the multiplex PCR reads again in MiXCR, with one record for every CDR3 protein. Of about 460,000 distinct CDR3 sequences in the sample, 14% were seen once. This clonotype was counted at least ten times. The antigen is undetermined. Separately, the same data were catalogued under a study of T cells in Graves' hyperthyroidism and ophthalmopathy.

The sequenced sample was peripheral blood mononuclear cells (PBMCs), obtained at new diagnosis, from a patient treated with antithyroid drugs. The sequence came from a woman aged 45-65 years with Graves disease. The J gene is TRBJ2-5, the V gene TRBV27; D could derive from TRBD1 or TRBD2 (5 bases each). CDR3 sequence (DNA): TGTGCCAGCAGCAGGGCGGGCTCCCAAGAGACCCAGTACTTC. Translation: CASSRAGSQETQYF.